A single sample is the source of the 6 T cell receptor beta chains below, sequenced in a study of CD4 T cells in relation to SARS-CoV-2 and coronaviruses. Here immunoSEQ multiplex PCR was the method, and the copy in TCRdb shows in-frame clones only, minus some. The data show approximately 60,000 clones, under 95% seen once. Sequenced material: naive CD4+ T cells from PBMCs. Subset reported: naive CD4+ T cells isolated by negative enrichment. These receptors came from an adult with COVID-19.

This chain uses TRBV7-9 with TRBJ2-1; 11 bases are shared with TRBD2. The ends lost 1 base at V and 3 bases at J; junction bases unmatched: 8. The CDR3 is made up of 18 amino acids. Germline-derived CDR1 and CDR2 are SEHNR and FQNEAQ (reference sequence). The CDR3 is CASSLGPSGRRHYNEQFF. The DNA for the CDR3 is TGTGCCAGCAGCTTAGGCCCTAGCGGGAGGCGTCACTACAATGAGCAGTTCTTC.

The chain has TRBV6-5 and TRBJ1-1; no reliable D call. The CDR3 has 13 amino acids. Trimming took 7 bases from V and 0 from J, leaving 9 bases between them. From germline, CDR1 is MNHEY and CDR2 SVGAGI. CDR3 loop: CASTKTVNTEAFF. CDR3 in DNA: TGTGCCAGCACCAAGACGGTGAACACTGAAGCTTTCTTT.

The DNA of the CDR3 is TGTGCCAGCAGCTGGGACAGGAGCTCTGGAAACACCATATATTTT. It is translated as CASSWDRSSGNTIYF. V gene TRBV11-2 combines with J gene TRBJ1-3; 8 bases line up with TRBD1. The germline V gene encodes CDR1 SGHAT and CDR2 FQNNGV. The CDR3 sequence is 15 residues long. V shed 4 bases and J 0 bases; nucleotides not matched to a gene: 2.

CDR3 in amino acids: CASSWNPMGDNEQFF. In nucleotides, the CDR3 is TGTGCCAGCAGCTGGAATCCTATGGGGGACAATGAGCAGTTCTTC. This chain joins TRBV5-4 and TRBJ2-1; the D call may be TRBD1 or TRBD2 (5 bases each). The CDR3 is 15 amino acids. Per the germline V gene, CDR1 is SGHNT and CDR2 is YYREEE (reference sequence). Deletions cut 3 bases from V and 5 bases from J, with 15 bases between.

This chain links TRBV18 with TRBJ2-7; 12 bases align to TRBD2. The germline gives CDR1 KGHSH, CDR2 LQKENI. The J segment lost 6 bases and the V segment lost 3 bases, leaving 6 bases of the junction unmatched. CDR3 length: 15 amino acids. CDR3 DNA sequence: TGTGCCAGCTCACCGACTAGCGGGAGCATAGTCGAGCAGTACTTC. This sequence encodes CASSPTSGSIVEQYF.

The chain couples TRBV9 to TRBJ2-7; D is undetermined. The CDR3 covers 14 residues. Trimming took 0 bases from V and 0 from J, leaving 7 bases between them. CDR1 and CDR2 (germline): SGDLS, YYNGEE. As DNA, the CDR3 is TGTGCCAGCAGCGTAGCCCCCATCTCCTACGAGCAGTACTTC. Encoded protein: CASSVAPISYEQYF.